Each of the 15 T cell receptor beta chains below was sequenced from the same sample in a study of T cells in Graves' hyperthyroidism and ophthalmopathy. Amplification yielded TCR beta CDR3 regions, with RNA transcripts as the source. Initially, a first-round RT-PCR of the TCR CDR3 employed the HTBI primer set. Via MiXCR, TCRdb re-called the multiplex PCR reads, giving one row per CDR3 protein. This sample has 550,000 to 650,000 distinct CDR3 sequences, with 14% found just once. Sequenced sample: blood. The receptors stem from a woman in her thirties or forties with Graves' hyperthyroidism.

This clonotype was counted between two and nine times. The chain is built from TRBV6-5 and TRBJ2-1; 7 positions match TRBD2. From germline, CDR1 is MNHEY and CDR2 SVGAGI. V lost 2 bases, J lost 1 base, and 8 bases stayed unmatched. The CDR3 has 17 amino acids. CDR3 sequence: CASSYTGGGGSYNEQFF. The CDR3 coding sequence is TGTGCCAGCAGTTACACTGGGGGGGGGGGGTCCTACAATGAGCAGTTCTTC.

This clonotype was counted only a few times. V is TRBV9 and J is TRBJ1-3, with D perhaps TRBD1 (5 bases). V was shortened by 5 bases and J by 2 bases, with 14 bases between the two germline ends. The CDR3 extends over 15 amino acids. Germline V lookup: CDR1 SGDLS, CDR2 YYNGEE. The CDR3 bases are TGTGCCAGCAGTTTAGGGACGACAGCTGGAAACACCATATATTTT. Translated: CASSLGTTAGNTIYF. The full variable domain, rest sourced from reference TRBV9 and TRBJ1-3, is DSGVTQTPKHLITATGQRVTLRCSPRSGDLSVYWYQQSLDQGLQFLIQYYNGEERAKGNILERFSAQQFPDLHSELNLSSLELGDSALYFCASSLGTTAGNTIYFGEGSWLTVV.

This clonotype was detected many times. The chain couples TRBV12-3 or TRBV12-4 to TRBJ1-1; possible D gene TRBD1, 5 bases. The CDR3 consists of 15 residues. Trimming took 9 bases from V and 1 from J, leaving 18 bases between them. CDR3: CASCSWDPGNTEAFF. The CDR3 coding sequence is TGTGCCAGTTGTAGTTGGGACCCGGGGAACACTGAAGCTTTCTTT.

The rearrangement uses TRBV3-1 and TRBJ2-3; D remains ambiguous. The germline CDR1 and CDR2 sequences are LGHDT and YNNKEL (reference sequence). With 3 bases removed from V and 5 bases from J, the gap between germline ends came to 9 bases. This CDR3 region has 13 residues. This chain's CDR3 is CASSHRGQDTQYF. CDR3 nucleotide sequence: TGTGCCAGCAGCCATCGCGGCCAAGATACGCAGTATTTT.

This clonotype was picked up many times. The chain recombines TRBV20-1 with TRBJ1-1; D uncertain. V shed 7 bases and J shed 1 base, with 7 bases lying between them. The length of the CDR3 is 11 residues. CDR1 is DFQATT, CDR2 SNEGSKA, per germline (reference sequence). CDR3 DNA: TGCAGTGAGGTGAGGAACACTGAAGCTTTCTTT. Protein product: CSEVRNTEAFF.

This clonotype was picked up a small number of times. This sequence joins TRBV9 and TRBJ2-3, with D perhaps matching TRBD2 (6 bases). V lost 0 bases and J 1 base, leaving 9 bases between the germline ends. CDR1 and CDR2 from the germline V gene are SGDLS and YYNGEE. CDR3 length: 15 amino acids. The CDR3 region has the DNA TGTGCCAGCAGCGTAGCTCCTAGCGGCACAGATACGCAGTATTTT. Translation: CASSVAPSGTDTQYF.

Only a few counts were recorded for this clonotype. The rearrangement links TRBV30 to TRBJ2-1; 10 bases fit TRBD2. This CDR3 comprises 17 residues. Germline-derived CDR1 and CDR2 are GTSNPN and SVGIG (reference sequence). The V segment lost 4 bases and the J segment 1 base; nucleotides outside the gene matches: 10. The CDR3 sequence is CAWKRAMTSGSYNEQFF. The CDR3 DNA sequence: TGTGCCTGGAAGAGGGCGATGACTAGCGGGTCCTACAATGAGCAGTTCTTC. Full variable domain (outside the CDR3, taken from reference TRBV30 and TRBJ2-1): SQTIHQWPATLVQPVGSPLSLECTVEGTSNPNLYWYRQAAGRGLQLLFYSVGIGQISSEVPQNLSASRPQDRQFILSSKKLLLSDSGFYLCAWKRAMTSGSYNEQFFGPGTRLTVL.

This clonotype was observed a handful of times. The chain links TRBV6-1 to TRBJ2-2, with D possibly matching TRBD2 (6 bases). Trimming pared 0 bases from V and 7 bases from J, leaving 21 bases between. The germline V gene has CDR1 MNHNS and CDR2 SASEGT. The CDR3 spans 18 residues. The DNA for the CDR3 is TGTGCCAGCAGTGAAGCGTTCGGGGACTCCCTGTCGGGCGGGGAGCTGTTTTTT. Translated, it gives CASSEAFGDSLSGGELFF.

This clonotype has a count of ten or more. The chain is built from TRBV5-5 and TRBJ2-7; D may be TRBD1 or TRBD2 (7 bases each). The germline V gene has CDR1 SGHKS and CDR2 YYEKEE (reference sequence). Trimming took 4 bases from V and 6 from J, leaving 20 bases between them. CDR3 length: 15 residues. The CDR3 reads CASSLQQGRALEQYF. Here the CDR3 DNA reads TGTGCCAGCAGCCTGCAACAGGGGAGGGCTCTCGAGCAGTACTTC.

The chain carries TRBV20-1 and TRBJ2-3; TRBD2 is a possible D gene (6 bases). V dropped 4 bases and J dropped 0 bases, with 20 bases sitting between them. The germline V gene has CDR1 DFQATT and CDR2 SNEGSKA (reference sequence). This CDR3 is 17 amino acids long. The CDR3: CSAIIPSGSGSTDTQYF. CDR3 DNA: TGCAGTGCTATTATCCCCTCGGGGAGCGGGAGCACAGATACGCAGTATTTT.

The sample holds many counts of this clonotype. The chain links TRBV7-9 to TRBJ1-4; no firm D call. The CDR3 length is 13 residues. Trimming took off 8 bases at V and 3 bases at J, with 10 bases between the two ends. CDR1 and CDR2 (germline): SEHNR, FQNEAQ (reference sequence). The CDR3 spells CASRLPSNEKLFF. The CDR3 DNA reads TGTGCCAGCCGGCTGCCATCTAATGAAAAACTGTTTTTT.

In this sample, this clonotype turned up many times. The V call is TRBV11-2, the J call TRBJ2-3; a weak D match, TRBD2 (6 bases). V dropped 3 bases and J dropped 8 bases, with 12 bases sitting between them. The CDR3 is 13 residues long. CDR1 is SGHAT and CDR2 is FQNNGV in the germline V gene. This CDR3 reads CASSFTGDGTQYF. The DNA for the CDR3 is TGTGCCAGCAGCTTTACGGGGGACGGTACGCAGTATTTT. Drawing the rest from reference TRBV11-2 and TRBJ2-3, the complete variable domain is EAGVAQSPRYKIIEKRQSVAFWCNPISGHATLYWYQQILGQGPKLLIQFQNNGVVDDSQLPKDRFSAERLKGVDSTLKIQPAKLEDSAVYLCASSFTGDGTQYFGPGTRLTVL.

This clonotype was counted at least ten times. The CDR3 protein is CASSLSQGVYEQYF. For the CDR3, the DNA is TGTGCCAGCAGCCTATCACAGGGAGTCTACGAGCAGTACTTC. The V gene is TRBV11-2, the J gene TRBJ2-7, with D maybe TRBD1 (6 bases). The CDR3 is 14 residues long. The germline CDR1 and CDR2 sequences are SGHAT and FQNNGV. V dropped 5 bases and J dropped 3 bases, with 14 bases sitting between them.

This clonotype was observed many times. The DNA of the CDR3 is TGTGCCAGCAGCCGAGGACTGGGCTCCTACAATGAGCAGTTCTTC. Translating gives CASSRGLGSYNEQFF. This chain joins TRBV12-3 or TRBV12-4 and TRBJ2-1; possibly TRBD2 for D (5 bases). V gave up 6 bases and J gave up 0 bases, with 12 bases separating them. CDR3 length: 15 amino acids.

This clonotype was picked up many times. The chain combines TRBV6-5 with TRBJ2-7, with TRBD1 matching over 12 bases. The trim removed 0 bases at V and 5 bases at J, leaving 8 bases unmatched. The CDR3 sequence is 17 residues long. CDR1 is MNHEY, CDR2 SVGAGI, per germline. The CDR3 loop is CASSYSGFGTGGNEQYF. DNA for the CDR3: TGTGCCAGCAGTTACTCGGGGTTTGGGACAGGGGGCAACGAGCAGTACTTC.